The 19 T cell receptor beta chains below all came from one sample that was sequenced in a study of CD4+ T cells in melanoma. Profiled with immunoSEQ multiplex PCR; TCRdb holds only in-frame clones, not every one. The table shows about 9,000 clones, with 60% to 75% occurring only once. The sample consisted of cells from a culture (not recorded whether cultured in vitro). The receptors were sampled from a human donor with melanoma.

The chain joins TRBV15 to TRBJ1-5; D not resolved. This CDR3 has 15 residues. The germline V gene has CDR1 LNHNV and CDR2 YYDKDF (reference sequence). The V end lost 7 bases, the J end lost 3 bases, and 16 bases lay between the germline ends. This CDR3 reads CATNTGLTSNQPQHF. CDR3 DNA sequence: TGTGCCACCAACACTGGACTGACCTCCAATCAGCCCCAGCATTTT. The complete variable domain, with remaining parts taken from reference TRBV15 and TRBJ1-5, reads DAMVIQNPRYQVTQFGKPVTLSCSQTLNHNVMYWYQQKSSQAPKLLFHYYDKDFNNEADTPDNFQSRRPNTSFCFLDIRSPGLGDTAMYLCATNTGLTSNQPQHFGDGTRLSIL.

This sequence joins TRBV7-3 and TRBJ2-5; D ambiguous. The germline gives CDR1 SGHTA, CDR2 FQGTGA. The CDR3 is 12 amino acids. V lost 4 bases, J lost 7 bases, and 10 bases lay in between. The chain's CDR3 is CASSSDVGTQYF. Written as DNA, the CDR3 is TGTGCCAGCAGCTCTGATGTTGGGACCCAGTACTTC.

This chain uses TRBV15 with TRBJ2-5; 7 nucleotides align to TRBD1. Unmatched junction bases numbered 4, after V lost 0 bases and J lost 3 bases. This CDR3 comprises 15 residues. Germline CDR1 LNHNV, CDR2 YYDKDF (reference sequence). CDR3 residues: CATSRDRGREETQYF. Here the CDR3 DNA reads TGTGCCACCAGCAGAGATAGGGGGCGCGAAGAGACCCAGTACTTC.

J is TRBJ1-2 and V is TRBV29-1; 7 nucleotides align to TRBD1. Germline CDR1 is SQVTM and CDR2 is ANQGSEA. The CDR3 is 13 residues long. With 7 bases clipped from V and 2 bases from J, the junction kept 7 bases outside the gene matches. This chain's CDR3 is CSGGGGANYGYTF. Written as DNA, the CDR3 is TGCAGCGGGGGAGGGGGCGCCAACTATGGCTACACCTTC.

This clone was observed once. The chain couples TRBV4-1 to TRBJ1-4, with a tentative D call TRBD1 (6 bases). The CDR3 spans 17 residues. V shed 4 bases and J shed 2 bases, with 17 bases lying between them. The germline V gene encodes CDR1 MGHRA and CDR2 YSYEKL. The CDR3 nucleotides read TGCGCCAGCAGCCTTACCATTCTAGGGGGGACTAATGAAAAACTGTTTTTT. Translating it yields CASSLTILGGTNEKLFF.

The chain combines TRBV6-5 with TRBJ1-5, with 10 positions matching TRBD1. With V trimmed by 2 bases and J by 6 bases, 7 bases remained unmatched. CDR1 MNHEY and CDR2 SVGAGI come from the germline V gene. This CDR3 has 16 amino acids. The CDR3 sequence is CASSYPRDRGRQPQHF. CDR3 DNA: TGTGCCAGCAGTTACCCCCGGGACAGGGGTCGTCAGCCCCAGCATTTT.

This chain uses TRBV29-1 with TRBJ1-4; the D gene is possibly TRBD1 (6 bases). The CDR3 is 14 residues long. CDR1 is SQVTM, CDR2 ANQGSEA, per germline. The V and J ends lost 4 bases and 7 bases respectively, with 16 bases between them. The CDR3 DNA reads as TGCAGCGTTGCACTGACAGGCGGACTTGAAAAACTGTTTTTT. Its translation is CSVALTGGLEKLFF.

The V call is TRBV7-3, the J call TRBJ2-1; 9 nucleotides line up with TRBD1. V was clipped by 5 bases and J by 2 bases; unmatched bases: 4. Germline CDR1 is SGHTA and CDR2 is FQGTGA. The CDR3 sequence is 15 residues long. The CDR3: CASSLTGGPYNEQFF. For the CDR3, the DNA is TGTGCCAGCAGCCTCACAGGGGGCCCCTACAATGAGCAGTTCTTC.

This chain links TRBV2 with TRBJ2-3; 9 bases match TRBD2. Looked up from germline, CDR1 is SNHLY and CDR2 is FYNNEI. V was pared by 5 bases and J by 4 bases, with 10 bases of the junction left unmatched. This CDR3 has 16 amino acids. The DNA for the CDR3 is TGTGCCAGCAGTCCCATAAGCGGGGGGCTAGCAGATACGCAGTATTTT. This codes for CASSPISGGLADTQYF.

V is TRBV7-9 and J is TRBJ2-1; the D is unclear. This CDR3 region has 10 residues. V dropped 4 bases and J dropped 8 bases, with 3 bases sitting between them. Germline-derived CDR1 and CDR2 are SEHNR and FQNEAQ (reference sequence). The CDR3 loop reads CASSYHEQFF. For the CDR3, the DNA is TGTGCCAGCAGCTATCATGAGCAGTTCTTC.

The J gene is TRBJ1-4, the V gene TRBV6-1; D gene unclear. This CDR3 is 15 amino acids long. Germline CDR1 MNHNS, CDR2 SASEGT. V was trimmed by 2 bases and J by 8 bases, leaving 15 bases between them. The CDR3 loop reads CASSERPARREKLFF. The CDR3 coding sequence is TGTGCCAGCAGTGAAAGGCCTGCTAGACGGGAAAAACTGTTTTTT.

This clone was observed a handful of times. The chain uses TRBV9 and TRBJ1-2; D not resolved. The CDR3 covers 13 residues. CDR1 and CDR2 from the germline V gene are SGDLS and YYNGEE. With 0 bases removed from V and 0 bases from J, the gap between germline ends came to 3 bases. CDR3 nucleotide sequence: TGTGCCAGCAGCGTAGGACCTAACTATGGCTACACCTTC. Translation gives CASSVGPNYGYTF.

The V and J genes are TRBV5-1 and TRBJ1-1; D gene uncertain. Trimming took off 0 bases at V and 9 bases at J, with 12 bases between the two ends. In germline, CDR1 is SGHRS, CDR2 YFSETQ. The CDR3 has 13 amino acids. As DNA, the CDR3 is TGCGCCAGCAGCTTGGGGACGGTTAAGAAAGCTTTCTTT. Translation: CASSLGTVKKAFF.

The chain couples TRBV19 to TRBJ1-1; 7 bases agree with TRBD1. The CDR3 contains 14 residues. V lost 4 bases to trimming and J lost 2 bases; unmatched junction nucleotides: 4. Germline CDR1 and CDR2: LNHDA and SQIVND (reference sequence). Written as DNA, the CDR3 is TGTGCCAGTAGTACCGGACAGGCCAACACTGAAGCTTTCTTT. Its protein is CASSTGQANTEAFF.

This clone was picked up one time. The gene calls are TRBV20-1 and TRBJ2-1, with D uncertain. The ends were cut back, 6 bases at V and 3 bases at J, with 3 bases in the middle. This CDR3 has 10 residues. The V gene's germline CDR1 is DFQATT and CDR2 SNEGSKA (reference sequence). DNA of the CDR3: TGCAGTGCGGTCTACAATGAGCAGTTCTTC. This encodes CSAVYNEQFF.

The gene calls are TRBV5-1 and TRBJ2-1, with 12 bases matching TRBD2. The CDR3 length is 15 residues. CDR1 SGHRS and CDR2 YFSETQ come from the germline V gene. V was pared by 0 bases and J by 6 bases, with 1 base of the junction left unmatched. CDR3 bases: TGCGCCAGCAGCTTGGCTAGCGGGGGGGCCAATGAGCAGTTCTTC. It encodes CASSLASGGANEQFF.

The chain has TRBV5-4 and TRBJ2-3; 7 nucleotides match TRBD1. CDR1 SGHNT and CDR2 YYREEE come from the germline V gene (reference sequence). Trimming removed 3 bases from V and 5 bases from J; junction bases left unmatched: 6. This CDR3 region has 14 residues. The CDR3: CASSSGQVRDTQYF. CDR3 sequence (DNA): TGTGCCAGCAGCTCAGGACAGGTCAGAGATACGCAGTATTTT.

The rearrangement links TRBV19 to TRBJ2-1; 11 nucleotides line up with TRBD2. CDR1 is LNHDA, CDR2 SQIVND, per germline (reference sequence). The CDR3 contains 18 residues. V lost 5 bases and J lost 7; bases outside the gene matches: 16. The DNA for the CDR3 is TGTGCCAGTAGTCGCATCCCGATCCTAGCGGGGGGCGGGAATGAGCAGTTCTTC. It yields the protein CASSRIPILAGGGNEQFF.

The chain recombines TRBV12-5 with TRBJ1-1; D is perhaps TRBD1 (5 bases). Per the germline V gene, CDR1 is LGHNT and CDR2 is FRNRAP. Trimming removed 1 base from V and 10 bases from J, with 25 bases in between. The CDR3 extends over 17 amino acids. The CDR3 nucleotides read TGTGCTAGTGGTTTGGCCCCATTGGGGCCATCGGCAAGACGAGCTTTCTTT. Translating gives CASGLAPLGPSARRAFF.